Described below is a single T cell receptor beta chain sequence and its context. What it binds is unknown. Having been cultured for 10 days, the cells underwent CD4+ T cell isolation. Fresh IL-2-containing medium replaced half the medium on days 3 and 7. TCRdb keeps only in-frame clones here, not all; method: immunoSEQ multiplex PCR. The table has 45,000 to 60,000 clones, around three quarters seen once; the top ten hold approximately 3%. The data belong to a study of vaccination effects on CD4 cells after COVID-19. Across the study: Participants completed two doses of the BNT162b2 or mRNA-1273 vaccine.

The receptor was derived from a human donor who received a COVID-19 vaccine. The source was CD4+ T cells from PBMCs cultured without peptide, collected before COVID-19 vaccination.

CDR3 loop: CASSAWTGADIYGYTF. CDR3 bases: TGTGCCAGCTCAGCATGGACAGGGGCGGACATTTATGGCTACACCTTC. The rearrangement links TRBV18 to TRBJ1-2, with 9 bases that match TRBD1. Unmatched junction bases numbered 12, after V lost 5 bases and J lost 5 bases. The CDR3 is 16 residues long. From germline, CDR1 is KGHSH and CDR2 LQKENI.